Listed here are 8 T cell receptor beta chains from one sample, sequenced in a study of T-cell memory formation after mild COVID-19. TCRdb itself ran the 5' RACE reads through MiXCR, one entry per CDR3 protein. This sample has 250,000 to 350,000 distinct CDR3 sequences, with roughly 16% found just once. The sequencing sample was made of PBMCs or a T cell subset sorted from them (not recorded which). The receptor set was obtained from a man younger than 30 who had mild COVID-19 (a few samples of this study predate the infection). Cell type and time point are not known.

The chain joins TRBV5-6 to TRBJ2-5; 13 positions agree with TRBD2. Trimming removed 4 bases from V and 5 bases from J; junction bases left unmatched: 5. The length of the CDR3 is 15 residues. Germline lookup yields CDR1 SGHDT and CDR2 YYEEEE. CDR3 nucleotide sequence: TGTGCCAGCAGCCCGACTAGCGGGGGGCGGGAGACCCAGTACTTC. Translating it yields CASSPTSGGRETQYF.

The CDR3 coding sequence is TGTGCCAGCAGCTCAAGGGCGGGAGGAGGATCCAATGAGCAGTTCTTC. It translates to CASSSRAGGGSNEQFF. The chain combines TRBV11-1 with TRBJ2-1; 8 positions match TRBD2. The CDR3 length is 16 residues. CDR1 is SGHAT and CDR2 is FQDESV in the germline V gene (reference sequence). V shed 4 bases, J shed 6 bases, and the junction held 11 bases outside the gene matches.

The J gene is TRBJ1-1, the V gene TRBV29-1, with D uncertain. Germline V gene data show CDR1 as SQVTM and CDR2 as ANQGSEA. This CDR3 is 12 amino acids long. Trimming stripped 3 bases from V and 4 bases from J, with 9 bases between. CDR3 sequence: CSVEEGATEAFF. Written as DNA, the CDR3 is TGCAGCGTTGAGGAGGGTGCCACTGAAGCTTTCTTT.

There are many counts of this clonotype. The gene calls are TRBV29-1 and TRBJ2-5; 9 nucleotides align to TRBD1. Germline CDR1 SQVTM, CDR2 ANQGSEA. Losses at the gene ends were 6 bases for V and 5 bases for J; bases not matched to a gene: 7. The CDR3 runs 13 residues. The CDR3 DNA reads as TGCAGCGTCCCGGGACAGGGACACGAGACCCAGTACTTC. Its translation is CSVPGQGHETQYF. Combining the CDR3 with reference TRBV29-1 and TRBJ2-5 gives the whole variable domain SAVISQKPSRDICQRGTSLTIQCQVDSQVTMMFWYRQQPGQSLTLIATANQGSEATYESGFVIDKFPISRPNLTFSTLTVSNMSPEDSSIYLCSVPGQGHETQYFGPGTRLLVL.

The rearrangement uses TRBV4-2 and TRBJ2-3; 11 bases line up with TRBD2. This CDR3 is built from 16 residues. Germline CDR1 is LGHNA and CDR2 is YNFKEQ. The trim removed 4 bases at V and 5 bases at J, leaving 8 bases unmatched. The CDR3 is CASSLVAGGIRDTQYF. In nucleotides, the CDR3 is TGTGCCAGCAGCCTGGTAGCGGGGGGGATCAGAGATACGCAGTATTTT.

In its sample, this clonotype was seen a few times. V usage is TRBV7-8 and J usage is TRBJ2-5; a weak D match, TRBD2 (6 bases). The germline V gene encodes CDR1 SGHVS and CDR2 FQNEAQ. The CDR3 extends over 16 amino acids. V lost 5 bases, J lost 4 bases, and 20 bases lay in between. The CDR3 loop is CASSPALRGGLETQYF. The CDR3 nucleotides read TGTGCCAGCAGCCCGGCCCTGCGGGGTGGGTTAGAGACCCAGTACTTC. Complete variable domain (other parts from reference TRBV7-8 and TRBJ2-5): GAGVSQSPRYKVAKRGQDVALRCDPISGHVSLFWYQQALGQGPEFLTYFQNEAQLDKSGLPSDRFFAERPEGSVSTLKIQRTQQEDSAVYLCASSPALRGGLETQYFGPGTRLLVL.

This clonotype occurred a few times. The V call is TRBV7-9, the J call TRBJ2-5; no reliable D call. The V end lost 2 bases, the J end lost 9 bases, and 10 bases lay between the germline ends. The CDR3 spans 12 residues. The germline V gene has CDR1 SEHNR and CDR2 FQNEAQ (reference sequence). This CDR3 reads CASSLNLPAQYF. The DNA of the CDR3 is TGTGCCAGCAGCTTAAATTTGCCGGCCCAGTACTTC. Full variable domain (remainder filled in from reference TRBV7-9 and TRBJ2-5): DTGVSQNPRHKITKRGQNVTFRCDPISEHNRLYWYRQTLGQGPEFLTYFQNEAQLEKSRLLSDRFSAERPKGSFSTLEIQRTEQGDSAMYLCASSLNLPAQYFGPGTRLLVL.

This clonotype was picked up a small number of times. V is TRBV12-3 or TRBV12-4 and J is TRBJ1-5; TRBD1 might be the D (6 bases). V lost 5 bases and J lost 6, with 14 bases in between. The CDR3 extends over 14 amino acids. The CDR3 DNA reads as TGTGCCAGCAGTATGACAGGATCAGGTCAGCCCCAGCATTTT. It yields the protein CASSMTGSGQPQHF.